This T cell receptor (beta chain) is drawn from a study of blood T cell repertoires in COVID-19. For the study at large: Sites across the United States, Italy and Spain contributed samples from acute and convalescent COVID-19. Sources were T cells, B-cell-depleted T cells, or PBMCs; the material itself was cDNA or gDNA.

The CDR3 is made up of 19 amino acids. Between the trimmed V and J ends, which lost 6 bases and 0 bases, there was a span of 24 bases. Germline V gene sequence: CDR1 MDHEN, CDR2 SYDVKM. Some clones are missing from TCRdb's copy, which holds only in-frame ones; the method was immunoSEQ multiplex PCR. This table holds more than 130,000 clones, 84% found once. The TCR sequence derives from a human donor in a cohort sampled during active COVID-19. The gene calls are TRBV28 and TRBJ1-5; weak D call: TRBD1 (5 bases). Sequenced material: peripheral blood. The CDR3 sequence: CASRQTTEDSQYSNQPQHF. As DNA, the CDR3 is TGTGCCAGCAGACAAACGACCGAAGACAGTCAATATAGCAATCAGCCCCAGCATTTT.